A selection of T cell receptor beta chains follows, all from one sample in a study of blood T cell repertoires in COVID-19. Sequenced by immunoSEQ multiplex PCR; TCRdb stores in-frame clones only, minus some. The sample lists about 160,000 clones; around four fifths were seen once. Sequencing input: peripheral blood. These receptors all stem from a woman aged 55 to 70 with acute or convalescent COVID-19. CDR3s include the opening cysteine and the closing phenylalanine or tryptophan. A D gene is named only where the DNA matches it firmly. A row's size may be missing; if present it is once, few, many or a size class.

j_call | clone_size | v_call | d_call | cdr3_nt | cdr3_aa
TRBJ2-2 | . | TRBV6-2/TRBV6-3 | . | TGTGCCAGCAGTTACAGGGGCAAGGTCACCGGGGAGCTGTTTTTT | CASSYRGKVTGELFF
TRBJ2-5 | . | TRBV20-1 | . | TGCAGTGCTACAGGGGTCGAGACCCAGTACTTC | CSATGVETQYF
TRBJ1-1 | . | TRBV24-1 | . | TGTGCCACTACTTCAGGGGCCACTGAAGCTTTCTTT | CATTSGATEAFF
TRBJ1-1 | . | TRBV19 | TRBD1 | TGTGCCAGTAGTATAGTCGGACAGGGTATGAACACTGAAGCTTTCTTT | CASSIVGQGMNTEAFF
TRBJ1-2 | . | TRBV27 | . | TGTGCCAGCAGTTTAGGCTTGGGAGGGGACTATGGCTACACCTTC | CASSLGLGGDYGYTF
TRBJ2-1 | . | TRBV7-3 | TRBD2 | TGTGCCAGCAGCCCTATAGCGGGGGGCCGGGCCAATGAGCAGTTCTTC | CASSPIAGGRANEQFF
TRBJ1-4 | . | TRBV6-2/TRBV6-3 | . | TGTGCCAGCAGTTACTCGGGTTACAGGGAAAATATGGATAATGAAAAACTGTTTTTT | CASSYSGYRENMDNEKLFF
TRBJ1-2 | . | TRBV7-9 | . | TGTGCCAGCAGGCAAGGACAGAACTATGGCTACACCTTC | CASRQGQNYGYTF
TRBJ2-7 | . | TRBV5-5 | . | TGTGCCAGCAGCCCCGAGGAGGGTCGCTACGAGCAGTACTTC | CASSPEEGRYEQYF
TRBJ1-5 | . | TRBV18 | . | TGTGCCAGCTCAAGTTCGGTACAGCCCCAGCATTTT | CASSSSVQPQHF
TRBJ2-2 | . | TRBV7-2 | . | TGTGCCAGCAGCTCATACACGAACACCGGGGAGCTGTTTTTT | CASSSYTNTGELFF
TRBJ2-2 | once | TRBV19 | . | TGTGCCAGTACCCTCGAACTGAACACCGGGGAGCTGTTTTTT | CASTLELNTGELFF
TRBJ2-3 | . | TRBV11-3 | . | TGTGCCAGCAGCTTAGATGGAGGTTTCACAGATACGCAGTATTTT | CASSLDGGFTDTQYF
TRBJ2-3 | . | TRBV6-2/TRBV6-3 | TRBD2 | TGTGCCAGCAGTTACGGGGGAGGGGCAGATACGCAGTATTTT | CASSYGGGADTQYF
TRBJ1-3 | many | TRBV4-3 | . | TGCGCCAGCAGCCAAGAAGGACAAAGCGGAAACACCATATATTTT | CASSQEGQSGNTIYF
TRBJ2-7 | many | TRBV19 | . | TGTGCCAGTAGTATTACGACAGGCGGGTTGTACGAGCAGTACTTC | CASSITTGGLYEQYF
TRBJ1-2 | . | TRBV15 | . | TGTGCCACCAGCAGAGATTCCAGCTATGGCTACACCTTC | CATSRDSSYGYTF
TRBJ1-2 | . | TRBV6-5 | . | TGTGCCAGCAGAGGGGCGGCATCTAACTATGGCTACACCTTC | CASRGAASNYGYTF
TRBJ2-1 | . | TRBV4-2 | . | TGTGCCAGCAGCCAAGGGCTCGGGGTCAATGAGCAGTTCTTC | CASSQGLGVNEQFF
TRBJ1-1 | . | TRBV4-3 | . | TGCGCCAGCAGCCAAGGGGGAGGGCCCACTGAAGCTTTCTTT | CASSQGGGPTEAFF
TRBJ2-1 | . | TRBV24-1 | . | TGTGCCACCAGTGACCAGACTCTGAATGAGCAGTTCTTC | CATSDQTLNEQFF
TRBJ2-5 | . | TRBV12-3/TRBV12-4 | TRBD1 | TGTGCCAGCAGTCCACAGGGGGTAGAGACCCAGTACTTC | CASSPQGVETQYF
TRBJ2-2 | . | TRBV19 | TRBD1 | TGTGCCAGTATCTCAGGACAGGGAGCTCACACCGGGGAGCTGTTTTTT | CASISGQGAHTGELFF
TRBJ2-1 | . | TRBV28 | TRBD2 | TGTGCCAGCAGTTTTGTGGGACTAGCCGCTGGTGAGCAGTTCTTC | CASSFVGLAAGEQFF
TRBJ1-4 | . | TRBV5-1 | TRBD1 | TGCGCCAGCAGCTTTAAGACAGGGGGAGAGGAACTGTTTTTT | CASSFKTGGEELFF
TRBJ2-3 | . | TRBV6-8 | TRBD1 | TGTGCCAGCAGTTACGTTGGACAGGGGCTTAGCACAGATACGCAGTATTTT | CASSYVGQGLSTDTQYF
TRBJ2-5 | . | TRBV5-4 | TRBD2 | TGTGCCAGCAGCTTGACTAGCGGGGGGGCAGAGACCCAGTACTTC | CASSLTSGGAETQYF
TRBJ2-6 | . | TRBV20-1 | TRBD1 | TGCAGTGCTAGTTACAGGGGGACGCTGCCTTTCTCTGGGGCCAACGTCCTGACTTTC | CSASYRGTLPFSGANVLTF
TRBJ2-1 | . | TRBV27 | TRBD1 | TGTGCCAGCAGTGCTTCCCATCCGGGACAGGGATACAATGAGCAGTTCTTC | CASSASHPGQGYNEQFF
TRBJ1-4 | . | TRBV5-1 | TRBD1 | TGCGCCAGCAGCCAGTTCCTTGGACAGGGGGCTGAAAAACTGTTTTTT | CASSQFLGQGAEKLFF
TRBJ1-5 | . | TRBV5-1 | . | TGCGCCAGCAGCCCGGGGTCTGAGAATCAGCCCCAGCATTTT | CASSPGSENQPQHF
TRBJ2-7 | . | TRBV7-2 | . | TGTGCCAGCACCCCAGGGGGGCGGGGCGGCAACTACGAGCAGTACTTC | CASTPGGRGGNYEQYF
TRBJ1-1 | . | TRBV7-3 | TRBD1 | TGTGCCAGCAGCACCCGACAGGGGAACACTGAAGCTTTCTTT | CASSTRQGNTEAFF
TRBJ1-6 | . | TRBV4-2 | . | TGTGCCAGCAGCCAACGCGCCGCACGGGCAGGGTCACCCCTCCACTTT | CASSQRAARAGSPLHF
TRBJ1-2 | . | TRBV4-3 | TRBD1 | TGCGCCAGCAGCCAAGAAACCGCCGGGACAGGATATGGCTACACCTTC | CASSQETAGTGYGYTF
TRBJ2-5 | once | TRBV24-1 | TRBD1 | TGTGCCACCAGTGACCGCGACAGGGCCCCAGAGACCCAGTACTTC | CATSDRDRAPETQYF
TRBJ1-6 | . | TRBV7-8 | . | TGTGCCAGCAGCTTAGGTATGGAGGACAGTTCACCCCTCCACTTT | CASSLGMEDSSPLHF